Listed here are 27 T cell receptor beta chains from one sample, sequenced in a study of identical twins. MiXCR was run by TCRdb on the 5' RACE reads, yielding one entry per CDR3 protein. The sample carries a few hundred thousand distinct CDR3 sequences, roughly 9% recorded once. Sequenced: naive T cells sorted from blood. These receptors all come from a woman in her 50s in good health.

This clonotype was seen at least ten times. This rearrangement joins TRBV12-3 or TRBV12-4 to TRBJ2-1; TRBD1 matches 7 bases. With 5 bases clipped from V and 6 bases from J, the junction kept 10 bases outside the gene matches. The length of the CDR3 is 15 residues. The CDR3: CASSTGARNGNEQFF. The CDR3 bases are TGTGCCAGCAGTACAGGGGCAAGGAACGGCAATGAGCAGTTCTTC.

The rearrangement links TRBV27 to TRBJ1-1, with TRBD1 matching 11 bases. The V and J ends lost 4 bases and 4 bases, in that order; junction bases with no gene match: 2. The CDR3 sequence is 14 residues long. Germline V lookup: CDR1 MNHEY, CDR2 SMNVEV (reference sequence). CDR3 coding DNA: TGTGCCAGCAGTTGGGGGACAGGGGGCACTGAAGCTTTCTTT. As protein: CASSWGTGGTEAFF.

This clonotype appeared a few times. The chain links TRBV11-3 to TRBJ2-6, with D hard to call. The germline V gene has CDR1 SGHNT and CDR2 YENEEA. This CDR3 is built from 15 residues. The V end lost 2 bases, the J end lost 3 bases, and 8 bases lay between the germline ends. The CDR3 is CASSLQSFGANVLTF. The CDR3 DNA is TGTGCCAGCAGCTTACAATCCTTTGGGGCCAACGTCCTGACTTTC.

The chain uses TRBV5-5 and TRBJ2-1, with D perhaps TRBD1 or TRBD2 (5 bases each). CDR3 length: 12 amino acids. Germline lookup yields CDR1 SGHKS and CDR2 YYEKEE (reference sequence). Trimming left V 7 bases short and J 5 bases short, with 10 bases between. The CDR3 spells CASRDQHNEQFF. Written as DNA, the CDR3 is TGTGCCAGCCGGGACCAACACAATGAGCAGTTCTTC.

As for this clonotype: Given a much more abundant clone one base away, this may be a read error. V is TRBV5-1 and J is TRBJ2-5, with TRBD2 matching over 8 bases. The CDR3 spans 15 residues. Per the germline V gene, CDR1 is SGHRS and CDR2 is YFSETQ. The CDR3 bases are TGCGCCAGCAGCTTGCTGTGGTCGGGGGGGGAGACCCAGCACTTC. This sequence encodes CASSLLWSGGETQHF.

This clonotype turned up a few times. The V and J genes are TRBV2 and TRBJ2-5; a weak D match, TRBD2 (6 bases). The V and J ends lost 1 base and 7 bases respectively, with 13 bases between them. The CDR3 is 14 amino acids. CDR1 and CDR2 from the germline V gene are SNHLY and FYNNEI. The CDR3, as DNA: TGTGCCAGCAGTGAAGTAGCGGAAAGGGGGACCCAGTACTTC. This translates into CASSEVAERGTQYF. The full variable domain, completed using reference TRBV2 and TRBJ2-5, is EPEVTQTPSHQVTQMGQEVILRCVPISNHLYFYWYRQILGQKVEFLVSFYNNEISEKSEIFDDQFSVERPDGSNFTLKIRSTKLEDSAMYFCASSEVAERGTQYFGPGTRLLVL.

The chain links TRBV11-2 to TRBJ2-4; 9 bases match TRBD1. Per the germline V gene, CDR1 is SGHAT and CDR2 is FQNNGV. The CDR3 has 15 residues. With 0 bases clipped from V and 6 bases from J, the junction kept 3 bases outside the gene matches. Written as DNA, the CDR3 is TGTGCCAGCAGCTTAGAACCGACAGGGGGAAACATTCAGTACTTC. It specifies CASSLEPTGGNIQYF.

The chain uses TRBV4-1 and TRBJ2-7; 10 positions match TRBD1. V gave up 5 bases and J gave up 2 bases; unmatched junction bases: 6. Germline V gene data show CDR1 as MGHRA and CDR2 as YSYEKL. This CDR3 region has 15 residues. The CDR3 region is CASSNRDRGTYEQYV. CDR3 bases: TGCGCCAGCAGCAACCGGGACAGGGGAACCTACGAGCAGTACGTC.

There are many counts of this clonotype. The rearrangement uses TRBV20-1 and TRBJ2-3; 10 bases are a match to TRBD2. Germline V lookup: CDR1 DFQATT, CDR2 SNEGSKA (reference sequence). Trimming took 8 bases from V and 5 from J; bases not matched to a gene: 7. The CDR3 has 13 residues. In DNA form, the CDR3 reads TGCAGTAATAGCGGGAGGCAGGGAGATACGCAGTATTTT. Encoded protein: CSNSGRQGDTQYF.

The V gene is TRBV7-8, the J gene TRBJ2-1, with 12 bases fitting TRBD2. CDR3 length equals 15 residues. V was pared by 7 bases and J by 5 bases, with 6 bases of the junction left unmatched. Germline V gene lookup returns CDR1 SGHVS and CDR2 FQNEAQ. This CDR3 reads CASIPRTSGNNEQFF. The CDR3 coding sequence is TGTGCCAGCATCCCTAGGACTAGCGGGAACAATGAGCAGTTCTTC.

Only a few counts were recorded for this clonotype. V usage is TRBV10-3 and J usage is TRBJ1-1, with D uncertain. Germline V gene lookup returns CDR1 ENHRY and CDR2 SYGVKD. V was pared by 6 bases and J by 4 bases, with 12 bases between. The CDR3 extends over 13 amino acids. CDR3 region: CAIRGRLGTEAFF. In nucleotides, the CDR3 is TGTGCCATCAGGGGAAGGCTGGGCACTGAAGCTTTCTTT.

This clonotype turned up a few times. V is TRBV5-1 and J is TRBJ1-1; 12 nucleotides align to TRBD1. The junction had 5 bases not matched to a gene; V was cut back by 5 bases and J by 6 bases. The germline gives CDR1 SGHRS, CDR2 YFSETQ. This CDR3 has 14 residues. CDR3 loop: CASRGDRGPAEAFF. In DNA, the CDR3 is TGCGCCAGCAGGGGGGACAGGGGGCCAGCTGAAGCTTTCTTT.

The table lists this clonotype with a few counts. The V gene is TRBV20-1, the J gene TRBJ2-3; D remains ambiguous. The CDR3 length is 12 residues. Germline loops: CDR1 DFQATT, CDR2 SNEGSKA (reference sequence). The V gene lost 7 bases and the J gene lost 2 bases, with 10 bases spanning the gap. This CDR3 is CSGTLHTDTQYF. Here the CDR3 DNA reads TGCAGTGGAACCCTTCACACAGATACGCAGTATTTT.

This clonotype appeared many times. V and J are TRBV5-1 and TRBJ2-2; TRBD2 aligns across 12 bases. Germline V gene data show CDR1 as SGHRS and CDR2 as YFSETQ. This CDR3 is 15 amino acids long. V lost 4 bases to trimming and J lost 3 bases; unmatched junction nucleotides: 1. The DNA of the CDR3 is TGCGCCAGCAGCAGACTAGCGGGAGACACCGGGGAGCTGTTTTTT. Its protein is CASSRLAGDTGELFF.

This clonotype was detected only a few times. This chain joins TRBV3-1 and TRBJ1-2; D gene unclear. This CDR3 contains 13 residues. The germline gives CDR1 LGHDT, CDR2 YNNKEL (reference sequence). The V end lost 4 bases, the J end lost 4 bases, and 10 bases lay between the germline ends. CDR3 region: CASSPELLYGYTF. DNA of the CDR3: TGTGCCAGCAGCCCGGAACTACTCTATGGCTACACCTTC.

The rearrangement uses TRBV6-5 and TRBJ1-2; 11 bases agree with TRBD1. CDR3 length: 15 amino acids. V lost 10 bases to trimming and J lost 8 bases; unmatched junction nucleotides: 15. CDR1 is MNHEY and CDR2 is SVGAGI in the germline V gene. This CDR3 is CAIRPRDRGLGGYTF. The CDR3 DNA reads as TGTGCCATCCGTCCACGGGACAGGGGGTTGGGAGGCTACACCTTC.

This clonotype was observed many times. V and J are TRBV7-9 and TRBJ2-4, with 7 bases aligning to TRBD1. The V and J ends lost 5 bases and 4 bases, in that order; junction bases with no gene match: 8. Germline CDR1 and CDR2: SEHNR and FQNEAQ (reference sequence). The CDR3 extends over 15 amino acids. The CDR3 region is CASSPDWDSKNIQYF. CDR3 DNA sequence: TGTGCCAGCAGCCCTGATTGGGACAGTAAAAACATTCAGTACTTC.

This clonotype was picked up many times. The rearrangement joins TRBV5-1 to TRBJ2-5; D is perhaps TRBD2 (6 bases). V gave up 4 bases and J gave up 10 bases, with 26 bases separating them. The CDR3 totals 16 residues. Germline CDR1 is SGHRS and CDR2 is YFSETQ. The CDR3 region is CASSRGYAGTKRIQYF. The DNA for the CDR3 is TGCGCCAGCAGCCGGGGCTATGCGGGAACCAAGAGAATCCAGTACTTC.

This clonotype was counted ten times or more. The chain is built from TRBV10-3 and TRBJ2-7, with D possibly being TRBD2 (5 bases). V lost 4 bases to trimming and J lost 2 bases, with 15 bases between them. The CDR3 covers 15 residues. Germline V CDR1 and CDR2: ENHRY, SYGVKD. The CDR3 nucleotides are TGTGCCATCAGTGCTATTTTAGCGACCACCTACGAGCAGTACTTC. Translated: CAISAILATTYEQYF.

This clonotype was observed a few times. V usage is TRBV11-2 and J usage is TRBJ2-2; D might be TRBD1 (5 bases). Per germline, CDR1 SGHAT and CDR2 FQNNGV. This CDR3 spans 15 amino acids. V gave up 5 bases and J gave up 6 bases, with 16 bases separating them. The CDR3 DNA reads TGTGCCAGCAGCCGCAGGGTTTTTAGGTCCGGGGAGCTGTTTTTT. Translated, it gives CASSRRVFRSGELFF.

This clonotype was observed a few times. The chain uses TRBV27 and TRBJ2-7; 8 bases fit TRBD1. J was trimmed by 4 bases and V by 5 bases; bases with no gene match: 13. The CDR3 has 16 residues. The germline V gene has CDR1 MNHEY and CDR2 SMNVEV (reference sequence). CDR3: CASSLYPGQGQYEQYF. DNA for the CDR3: TGTGCCAGCAGTCTCTATCCTGGACAGGGCCAATACGAGCAGTACTTC.

V is TRBV11-2 and J is TRBJ2-7, with D possibly matching TRBD2 (5 bases). V lost 5 bases and J 0 bases, leaving 14 bases between the germline ends. This CDR3 has 15 amino acids. Germline assignment: CDR1 SGHAT and CDR2 FQNNGV. The CDR3 region is CASSQLGGYSYEQYV. CDR3 nucleotide sequence: TGTGCCAGCAGCCAACTAGGCGGGTACTCCTACGAGCAGTACGTC.

This clonotype was observed many times. The chain uses TRBV7-8 and TRBJ2-2; possible D gene TRBD2, 6 bases. This CDR3 contains 15 residues. Germline CDR1 SGHVS, CDR2 FQNEAQ. Trimming stripped 0 bases from V and 7 bases from J, with 12 bases between. In DNA form, the CDR3 reads TGTGCCAGCAGCTTAGCGCTGGGAGCGGGCGGGGAGCTGTTTTTT. The encoded protein is CASSLALGAGGELFF.

The chain couples TRBV12-3 or TRBV12-4 to TRBJ2-2; 8 bases agree with TRBD1. The CDR3 length is 13 residues. The V gene end was trimmed by 8 bases and the J gene end by 4 bases; junction bases not matched to a gene: 3. The CDR3, as DNA: TGTGCCAGCGGACAGGGTGGCACCGGGGAGCTGTTTTTT. Residues: CASGQGGTGELFF.

This clonotype has more than one count but fewer than ten. The rearrangement uses TRBV24-1 and TRBJ2-2, with D perhaps matching TRBD2 (5 bases). CDR3 length equals 14 residues. V was shortened by 4 bases and J by 7 bases, with 12 bases between the two germline ends. CDR1 KGHDR and CDR2 SFDVKD come from the germline V gene. CDR3 protein: CATSESGSSGELFF. The CDR3 bases are TGTGCCACCAGTGAGTCGGGGAGCAGCGGGGAGCTGTTTTTT.

The chain recombines TRBV7-9 with TRBJ2-4; 10 positions match TRBD1. Looked up from germline, CDR1 is SEHNR and CDR2 is FQNEAQ (reference sequence). This CDR3 spans 16 amino acids. V lost 5 bases, J lost 5 bases, and 9 bases stayed unmatched. The CDR3 nucleotides are TGTGCCAGCAGCGGGCCGGGACAGGGGACCCAAAACATTCAGTACTTC. It is translated as CASSGPGQGTQNIQYF.

This clonotype was counted only a few times. The chain employs TRBV5-6 and TRBJ2-1; 8 bases are shared with TRBD2. V dropped 6 bases and J dropped 3; count of bases not matched to a gene: 8. This CDR3 is 15 amino acids long. Germline V CDR1 and CDR2: SGHDT, YYEEEE. In nucleotides, the CDR3 is TGTGCCAGCACCCCCCCGCGGGAGGACTACAATGAGCAGTTCTTC. The encoded protein is CASTPPREDYNEQFF. Together with reference TRBV5-6 and TRBJ2-1, the CDR3 gives the full variable domain: DAGVTQSPTHLIKTRGQQVTLRCSPKSGHDTVSWYQQALGQGPQFIFQYYEEEERQRGNFPDRFSGHQFPNYSSELNVNALLLGDSALYLCASTPPREDYNEQFFGPGTRLTVL.